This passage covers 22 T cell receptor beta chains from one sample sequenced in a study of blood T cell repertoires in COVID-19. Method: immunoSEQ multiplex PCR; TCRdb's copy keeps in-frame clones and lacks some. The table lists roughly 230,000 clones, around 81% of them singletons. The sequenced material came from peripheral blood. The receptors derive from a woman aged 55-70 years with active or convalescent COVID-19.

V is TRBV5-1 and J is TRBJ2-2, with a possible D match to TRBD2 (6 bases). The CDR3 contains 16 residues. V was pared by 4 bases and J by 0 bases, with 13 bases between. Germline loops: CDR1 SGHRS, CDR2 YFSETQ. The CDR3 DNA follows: TGCGCCAGCAGCCCGGAGGGTAGTTCGAACACCGGGGAGCTGTTTTTT. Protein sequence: CASSPEGSSNTGELFF.

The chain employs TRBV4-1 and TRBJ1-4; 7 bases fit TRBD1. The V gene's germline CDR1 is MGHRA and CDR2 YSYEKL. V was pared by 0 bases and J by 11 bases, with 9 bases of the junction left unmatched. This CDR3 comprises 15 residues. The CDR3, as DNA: TGCGCCAGCAGCCAAGATGAGGGGGCAGGGGGGAAACTGTTTTTT. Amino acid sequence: CASSQDEGAGGKLFF.

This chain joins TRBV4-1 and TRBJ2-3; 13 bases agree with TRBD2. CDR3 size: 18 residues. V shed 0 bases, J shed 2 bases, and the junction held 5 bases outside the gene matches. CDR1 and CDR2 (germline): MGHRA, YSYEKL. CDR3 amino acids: CASSQELAGGPYTDTQYF. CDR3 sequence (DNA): TGCGCCAGCAGCCAAGAACTAGCGGGGGGGCCGTACACAGATACGCAGTATTTT.

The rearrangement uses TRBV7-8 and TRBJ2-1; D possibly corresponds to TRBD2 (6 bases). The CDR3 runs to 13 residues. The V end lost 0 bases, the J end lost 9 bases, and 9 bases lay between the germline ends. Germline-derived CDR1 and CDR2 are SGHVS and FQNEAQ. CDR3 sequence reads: CASSLARGSEQFF. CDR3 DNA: TGTGCCAGCAGCTTAGCGCGGGGTAGTGAGCAGTTCTTC. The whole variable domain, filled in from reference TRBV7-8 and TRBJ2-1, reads GAGVSQSPRYKVAKRGQDVALRCDPISGHVSLFWYQQALGQGPEFLTYFQNEAQLDKSGLPSDRFFAERPEGSVSTLKIQRTQQEDSAVYLCASSLARGSEQFFGPGTRLTVL.

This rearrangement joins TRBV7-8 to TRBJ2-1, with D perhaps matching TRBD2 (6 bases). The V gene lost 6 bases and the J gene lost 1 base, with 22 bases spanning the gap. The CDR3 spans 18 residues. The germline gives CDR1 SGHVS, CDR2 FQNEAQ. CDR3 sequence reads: CASRKRDSRWASYNEQFF. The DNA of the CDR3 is TGTGCCAGCAGGAAACGGGACTCCCGGTGGGCTTCCTACAATGAGCAGTTCTTC.

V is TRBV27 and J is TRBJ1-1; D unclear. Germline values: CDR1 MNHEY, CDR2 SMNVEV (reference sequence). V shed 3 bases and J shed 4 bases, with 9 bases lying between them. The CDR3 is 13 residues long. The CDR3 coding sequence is TGTGCCAGCAGTTTCGATCGGAGCACTGAAGCTTTCTTT. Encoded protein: CASSFDRSTEAFF.

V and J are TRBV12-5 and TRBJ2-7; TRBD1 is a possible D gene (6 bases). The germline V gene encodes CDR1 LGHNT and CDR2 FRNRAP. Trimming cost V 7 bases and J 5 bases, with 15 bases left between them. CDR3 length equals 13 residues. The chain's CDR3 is CASALGRGHEQYF. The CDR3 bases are TGTGCTAGTGCCCTTGGCAGGGGTCACGAGCAGTACTTC.

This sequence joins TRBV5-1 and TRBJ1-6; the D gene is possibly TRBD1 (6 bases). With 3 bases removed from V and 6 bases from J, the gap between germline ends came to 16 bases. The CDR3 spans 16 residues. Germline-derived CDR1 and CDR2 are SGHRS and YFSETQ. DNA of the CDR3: TGCGCCAGCAGCTCACAGGGAGGGGCATCTAATTCACCCCTCCACTTT. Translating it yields CASSSQGGASNSPLHF.

The CDR3 region is CSVVRDRGLRGTGELFF. The CDR3 DNA is TGCAGCGTCGTCCGGGACAGGGGGTTACGTGGGACCGGGGAGCTGTTTTTT. This chain uses TRBV29-1 with TRBJ2-2, with 11 bases identical to TRBD1. The V segment lost 6 bases and the J segment 5 bases; nucleotides outside the gene matches: 14. CDR3 length: 17 residues. Germline CDR1 reads SQVTM; CDR2 reads ANQGSEA.

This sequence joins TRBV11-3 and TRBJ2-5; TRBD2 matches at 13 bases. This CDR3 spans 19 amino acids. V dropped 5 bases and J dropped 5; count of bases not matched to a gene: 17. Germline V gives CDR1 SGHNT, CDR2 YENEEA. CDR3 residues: CASSPSGELAGGPPETQYF. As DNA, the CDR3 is TGTGCCAGCAGCCCAAGCGGAGAACTAGCGGGAGGGCCCCCCGAGACCCAGTACTTC.

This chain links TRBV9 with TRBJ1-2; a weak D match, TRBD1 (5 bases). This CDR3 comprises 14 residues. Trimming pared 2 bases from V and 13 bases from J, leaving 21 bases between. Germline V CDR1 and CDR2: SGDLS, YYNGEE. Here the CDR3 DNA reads TGTGCCAGCAGCGTTTCCGGACACCTAGGTCTTTTCACCTTC. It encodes CASSVSGHLGLFTF.

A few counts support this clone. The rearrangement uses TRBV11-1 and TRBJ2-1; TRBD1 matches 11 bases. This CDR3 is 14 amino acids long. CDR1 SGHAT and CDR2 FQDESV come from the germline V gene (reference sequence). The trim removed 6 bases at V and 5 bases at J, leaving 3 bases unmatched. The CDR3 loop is CASRDRGHDNEQFF. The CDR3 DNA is TGTGCCAGCAGGGACAGGGGGCACGACAATGAGCAGTTCTTC.

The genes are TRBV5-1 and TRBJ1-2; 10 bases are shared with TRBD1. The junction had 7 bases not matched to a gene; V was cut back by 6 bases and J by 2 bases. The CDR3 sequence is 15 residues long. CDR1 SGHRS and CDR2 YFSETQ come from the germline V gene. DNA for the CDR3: TGCGCCAGCACCGTCCCGGGACAGGGGAACTATGGCTACACCTTC. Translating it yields CASTVPGQGNYGYTF.

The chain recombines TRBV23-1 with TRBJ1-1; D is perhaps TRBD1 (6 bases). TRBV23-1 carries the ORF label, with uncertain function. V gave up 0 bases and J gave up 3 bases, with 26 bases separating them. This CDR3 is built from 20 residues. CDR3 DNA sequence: TGCGCCAGCAGTCAATCTTGGGGGCAGACCGGAAGACAGACGCACACTGAAGCTTTCTTT. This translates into CASSQSWGQTGRQTHTEAFF.

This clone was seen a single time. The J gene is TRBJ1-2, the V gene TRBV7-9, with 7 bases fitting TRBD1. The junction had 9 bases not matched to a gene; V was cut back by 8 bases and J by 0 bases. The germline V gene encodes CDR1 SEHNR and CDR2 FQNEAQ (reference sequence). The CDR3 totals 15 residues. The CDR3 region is CASGATGLANYGYTF. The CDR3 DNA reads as TGTGCCAGCGGAGCGACAGGGCTAGCTAACTATGGCTACACCTTC.

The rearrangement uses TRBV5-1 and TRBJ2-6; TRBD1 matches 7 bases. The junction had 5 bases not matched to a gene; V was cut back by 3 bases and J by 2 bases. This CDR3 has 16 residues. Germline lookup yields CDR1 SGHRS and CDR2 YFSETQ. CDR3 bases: TGCGCCAGCAGCTCTACAGGGGATCCTGGGGCCAACGTCCTGACTTTC. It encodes CASSSTGDPGANVLTF. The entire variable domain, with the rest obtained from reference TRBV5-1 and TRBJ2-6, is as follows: KAGVTQTPRYLIKTRGQQVTLSCSPISGHRSVSWYQQTPGQGLQFLFEYFSETQRNKGNFPGRFSGRQFSNSRSEMNVSTLELGDSALYLCASSSTGDPGANVLTFGAGSRLTVL.

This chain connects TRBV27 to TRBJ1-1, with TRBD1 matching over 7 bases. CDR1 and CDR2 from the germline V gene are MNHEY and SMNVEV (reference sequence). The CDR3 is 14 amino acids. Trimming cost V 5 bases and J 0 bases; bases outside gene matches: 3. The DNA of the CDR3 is TGTGCCAGCAGTAAGACAGGGCTGAACACTGAAGCTTTCTTT. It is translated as CASSKTGLNTEAFF.

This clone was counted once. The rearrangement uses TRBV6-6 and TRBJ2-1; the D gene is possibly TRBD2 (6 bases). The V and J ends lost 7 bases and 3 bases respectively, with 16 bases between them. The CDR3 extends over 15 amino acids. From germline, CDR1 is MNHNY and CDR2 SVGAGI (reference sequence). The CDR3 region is CASTSRERFYNEQFF. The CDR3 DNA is TGTGCCAGCACCTCCCGGGAGAGATTCTACAATGAGCAGTTCTTC.

The CDR3 DNA reads TGTGCCAGCAGTGAAGCTTGGACTAGCCACTACGAGCAGTACTTC. Translation: CASSEAWTSHYEQYF. The chain is built from TRBV6-1 and TRBJ2-7; TRBD2 matches 8 bases. From germline, CDR1 is MNHNS and CDR2 SASEGT. With 0 bases clipped from V and 3 bases from J, the junction kept 4 bases outside the gene matches. CDR3 length: 15 residues.

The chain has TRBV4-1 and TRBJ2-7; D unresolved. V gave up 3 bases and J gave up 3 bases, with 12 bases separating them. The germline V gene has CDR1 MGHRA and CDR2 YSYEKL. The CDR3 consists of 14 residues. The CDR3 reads CASSHPESRYEQYF. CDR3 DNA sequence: TGCGCCAGCAGCCACCCGGAGTCACGCTACGAGCAGTACTTC.

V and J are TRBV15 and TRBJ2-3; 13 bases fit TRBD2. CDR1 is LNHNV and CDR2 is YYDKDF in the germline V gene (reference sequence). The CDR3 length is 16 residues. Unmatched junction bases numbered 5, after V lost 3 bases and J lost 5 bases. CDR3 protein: CATSSGLAGEVDTQYF. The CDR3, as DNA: TGTGCCACCAGCAGTGGACTAGCGGGAGAGGTAGATACGCAGTATTTT.

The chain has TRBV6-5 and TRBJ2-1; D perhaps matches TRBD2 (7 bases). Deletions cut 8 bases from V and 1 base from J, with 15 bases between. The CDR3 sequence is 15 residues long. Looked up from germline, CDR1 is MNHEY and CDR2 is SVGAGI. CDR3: CASGGRGLSYNEQFF. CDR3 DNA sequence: TGTGCCAGCGGGGGCCGGGGACTATCCTACAATGAGCAGTTCTTC.